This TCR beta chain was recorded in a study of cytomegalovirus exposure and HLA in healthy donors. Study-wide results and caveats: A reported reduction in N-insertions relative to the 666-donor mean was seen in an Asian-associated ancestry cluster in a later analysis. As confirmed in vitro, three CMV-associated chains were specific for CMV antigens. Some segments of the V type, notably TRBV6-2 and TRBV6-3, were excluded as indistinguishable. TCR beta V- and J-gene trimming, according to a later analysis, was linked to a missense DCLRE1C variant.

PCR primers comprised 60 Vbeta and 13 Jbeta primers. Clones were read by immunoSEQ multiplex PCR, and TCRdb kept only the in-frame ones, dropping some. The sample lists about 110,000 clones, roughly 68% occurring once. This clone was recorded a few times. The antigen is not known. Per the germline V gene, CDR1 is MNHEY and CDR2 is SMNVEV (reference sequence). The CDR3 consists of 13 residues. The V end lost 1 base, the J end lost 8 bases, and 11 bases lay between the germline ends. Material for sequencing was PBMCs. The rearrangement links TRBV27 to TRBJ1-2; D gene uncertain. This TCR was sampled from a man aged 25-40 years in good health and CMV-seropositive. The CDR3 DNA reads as TGTGCCAGCAGTTTATTGAGGGTGAAAGGCTACACCTTC. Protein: CASSLLRVKGYTF.